The rows below give T cell receptor beta chains drawn from one sample of a study of blood T cell repertoires in COVID-19. Clones were sequenced by immunoSEQ multiplex PCR, and TCRdb holds only the in-frame ones, with some missing. The sample lists 60,000 to 75,000 clones, around 88% occurring once. Sequencing was done on a sample of peripheral blood. These receptors were collected from a woman at least 80 years old with active COVID-19. The CDR3 runs from the conserved cysteine through the conserved F or W. The D gene is left open where the match is weak.

J gene	D gene	V gene	CDR3 protein
TRBJ1-1	NA	TRBV2	CASSDGRYTEAFF
TRBJ2-3	TRBD2	TRBV30	CAWSPLAAMGDTQYF
TRBJ1-1	TRBD1	TRBV3-1/TRBV3-2	CASSLQGSTEAFF
TRBJ2-7	TRBD2	TRBV11-2	CASSPRGASSGGASQYF
TRBJ2-7	NA	TRBV27	CASSVALGYEQYF
TRBJ1-3	TRBD1	TRBV29-1	CSVGGQGANTIYF
TRBJ2-5	NA	TRBV6-2/TRBV6-3	CASSYIGDQETQYF
TRBJ2-1	TRBD2	TRBV10-3	CAISPGTSKSDEQFF
TRBJ2-1	TRBD1	TRBV18	CASSPPSGQGYNEQFF
TRBJ1-1	NA	TRBV5-1	CASSLDRLYTEAFF
TRBJ2-1	NA	TRBV10-2	CASRGLTAGDNEQFF
TRBJ1-6	NA	TRBV7-2	CASSAGGVPGSPLHF
TRBJ2-7	TRBD1	TRBV29-1	CSVEGQGLDEQYF
TRBJ2-7	NA	TRBV6-5	CASSREYEQYF
TRBJ1-2	TRBD1	TRBV2	CASSIRSGTGNGYTF
TRBJ2-1	TRBD2	TRBV19	CASSISLGSGGFEQFF
TRBJ1-1	TRBD1	TRBV27	CASSKDRAGTEAFF
TRBJ2-4	NA	TRBV11-2	CASSLTRDIQYF
TRBJ2-5	NA	TRBV28	CASSYLRGGGETQYF
TRBJ2-3	TRBD2	TRBV13	CASSFGGGARNTQYF
TRBJ2-5	TRBD1	TRBV4-1	CASSQVAGGAETQYF
TRBJ2-5	TRBD2	TRBV7-2	CASSLQRGGGETQYF
TRBJ2-2	NA	TRBV7-9	CAKGTNTGELFF
TRBJ2-5	TRBD2	TRBV3-1/TRBV3-2	CASSHPGLVKETQYF
TRBJ2-3	TRBD1	TRBV24-1	CATSDPGQGVTDTQYF
TRBJ1-3	NA	TRBV15	CATSRGGGNTIYF
TRBJ1-5	NA	TRBV28	CASNHRDFNQPQHF